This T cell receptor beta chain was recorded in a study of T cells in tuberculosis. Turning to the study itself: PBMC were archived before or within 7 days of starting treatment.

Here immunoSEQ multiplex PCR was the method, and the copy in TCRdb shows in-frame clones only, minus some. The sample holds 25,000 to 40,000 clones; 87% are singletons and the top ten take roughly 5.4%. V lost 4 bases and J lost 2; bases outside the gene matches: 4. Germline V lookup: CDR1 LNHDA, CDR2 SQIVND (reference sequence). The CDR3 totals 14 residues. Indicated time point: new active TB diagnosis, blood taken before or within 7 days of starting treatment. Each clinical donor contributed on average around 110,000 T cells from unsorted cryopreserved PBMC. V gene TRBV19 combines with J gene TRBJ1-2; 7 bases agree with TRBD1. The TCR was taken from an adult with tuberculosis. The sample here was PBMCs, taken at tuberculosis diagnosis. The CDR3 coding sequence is TGTGCCAGTAGTACAGACAGGGCCAACTATGGCTACACCTTC. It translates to CASSTDRANYGYTF.